The next 29 T cell receptor beta chains were all read from a single sample in a study of blood T cell repertoires in COVID-19. This table comes from immunoSEQ multiplex PCR, and its TCRdb copy is limited to in-frame clones, with some not included. The sample holds about 250,000 clones, 75% to 90% seen once. Sequenced: PBMCs or T cells enriched from blood (not recorded which). The source is a man in his forties who had recovered from COVID-19.

This CDR3 is CASSEERGLLDTIYF. CDR3 in DNA: TGTGCCAGCAGTGAAGAAAGGGGACTATTGGACACCATATATTTT. The chain combines TRBV6-1 with TRBJ1-3, with D maybe TRBD1 (5 bases). Trimming took off 1 base at V and 8 bases at J, with 15 bases between the two ends. The germline CDR1 and CDR2 sequences are MNHNS and SASEGT. The CDR3 has 15 amino acids.

CDR3 in amino acids: CASSLSHGDTQYF. The DNA for the CDR3 is TGTGCCAGCAGTTTATCTCACGGGGATACGCAGTATTTT. The chain joins TRBV27 to TRBJ2-3; D not certain. Germline lookup yields CDR1 MNHEY and CDR2 SMNVEV (reference sequence). The CDR3 consists of 13 residues. With 0 bases removed from V and 6 bases from J, the gap between germline ends came to 7 bases.

The chain joins TRBV27 to TRBJ2-5, with D maybe TRBD1 (6 bases). V was clipped by 3 bases and J by 5 bases, with 10 bases between them. Germline CDR1 and CDR2: MNHEY and SMNVEV (reference sequence). The CDR3 sequence is 13 residues long. The CDR3 sequence is CASSFGGLETQYF. CDR3 DNA: TGTGCCAGCAGTTTTGGGGGCCTGGAGACCCAGTACTTC.

The J gene is TRBJ2-5, the V gene TRBV4-1; 12 bases line up with TRBD2. The V segment lost 4 bases and the J segment 2 bases; nucleotides outside the gene matches: 14. Germline CDR1 and CDR2: MGHRA and YSYEKL. The CDR3 is 19 residues long. This chain's CDR3 is CASSRPRGRLAGAQETQYF. For the CDR3, the DNA is TGCGCCAGCAGCCGCCCAAGGGGGCGACTAGCGGGGGCGCAAGAGACCCAGTACTTC.

The genes are TRBV3-1 (or the pseudogene TRBV3-2) and TRBJ2-1; 8 nucleotides agree with TRBD1. Germline-derived CDR1 and CDR2 are LGHDT and YNNKEL (reference sequence). Germline trimming cut 1 base from V and 6 bases from J; bases unmatched to any gene: 5. This CDR3 spans 15 amino acids. DNA of the CDR3: TGTGCCAGCAGCCAAGTTCGGACAGGGCGCAATGAGCAGTTCTTC. As protein: CASSQVRTGRNEQFF.

The V and J genes are TRBV13 and TRBJ1-1, with D possibly TRBD1 on 5 matching bases. CDR3 length: 15 amino acids. Germline CDR1 is PRHDT and CDR2 is FYEKMQ (reference sequence). V lost 5 bases and J 4 bases, leaving 17 bases between the germline ends. CDR3 protein: CASSPGRGGGTEAFF. CDR3 nucleotides: TGTGCCAGCAGCCCGGGGCGGGGCGGCGGCACTGAAGCTTTCTTT.

Regarding this clone: The sample contains more than one DNA sequence encoding this CDR3. The chain links TRBV27 to TRBJ1-5; D is unclear. Germline CDR1 MNHEY, CDR2 SMNVEV (reference sequence). The V gene lost 3 bases and the J gene lost 2 bases, with 5 bases spanning the gap. This CDR3 comprises 13 residues. In DNA, the CDR3 is TGTGCCAGCAGTTTCCTAGGCAATCAGCCCCAGCATTTT. The encoded protein is CASSFLGNQPQHF.

This clone occurred once. The chain uses TRBV19 and TRBJ1-5; no clear D gene. The CDR3 sequence is 16 residues long. CDR1 LNHDA and CDR2 SQIVND come from the germline V gene (reference sequence). Trimming pared 3 bases from V and 2 bases from J, leaving 14 bases between. CDR3 sequence: CASSIPPASGNQPQHF. CDR3 DNA: TGTGCCAGTAGTATCCCTCCAGCGAGCGGCAATCAGCCCCAGCATTTT.

This chain uses TRBV4-2 with TRBJ2-1; perhaps TRBD2 as D (5 bases). The CDR3 is 14 amino acids. Trimming removed 1 base at V and 9 bases at J, with 13 bases between. Per the germline V gene, CDR1 is LGHNA and CDR2 is YNFKEQ. The CDR3 region has the DNA TGTGCCAGCAGCCAAGTCCGGGGATCGGGTGAGCAGTTCTTC. This sequence encodes CASSQVRGSGEQFF.

V is TRBV19 and J is TRBJ2-1; 14 bases map to TRBD2. The CDR3 is 17 residues long. CDR1 is LNHDA, CDR2 SQIVND, per germline (reference sequence). The junction had 8 bases not matched to a gene; V was cut back by 6 bases and J by 4 bases. CDR3 sequence reads: CASRESGTSGSYNEQFF. CDR3 DNA sequence: TGTGCCAGTAGGGAATCCGGGACTAGCGGGAGTTACAATGAGCAGTTCTTC.

The chain has TRBV27 and TRBJ2-7; 9 nucleotides line up with TRBD1. Germline V gene sequence: CDR1 MNHEY, CDR2 SMNVEV (reference sequence). The CDR3 covers 15 residues. J was trimmed by 4 bases and V by 4 bases; bases with no gene match: 8. The CDR3 loop is CASSSAGTGLYEQYF. The DNA for the CDR3 is TGTGCCAGCAGTTCCGCCGGGACAGGGCTATACGAGCAGTACTTC.

V gene TRBV24-1 combines with J gene TRBJ2-5; tentatively, D is TRBD1 (5 bases). Germline CDR1 reads KGHDR; CDR2 reads SFDVKD. The CDR3 has 14 residues. V was shortened by 3 bases and J by 0 bases, with 7 bases between the two germline ends. The CDR3 DNA reads as TGTGCCACCAGTGATCCAGGGTACCAAGAGACCCAGTACTTC. It translates to CATSDPGYQETQYF.

The table lists this clone with a count of one. The chain combines TRBV5-1 with TRBJ1-5, with D unresolved. Trimming removed 4 bases from V and 7 bases from J, with 15 bases in between. Germline CDR1 is SGHRS and CDR2 is YFSETQ. There are 14 residues in the CDR3. CDR3 sequence (DNA): TGCGCCAGCAGCCCGAAAGGAGGTGACCAGCCCCAGCATTTT. Residues: CASSPKGGDQPQHF. Filled out from reference TRBV5-1 and TRBJ1-5, the complete variable domain reads KAGVTQTPRYLIKTRGQQVTLSCSPISGHRSVSWYQQTPGQGLQFLFEYFSETQRNKGNFPGRFSGRQFSNSRSEMNVSTLELGDSALYLCASSPKGGDQPQHFGDGTRLSIL.

This chain uses TRBV29-1 with TRBJ1-2, with D maybe TRBD1 (5 bases). The CDR3 loop spans 13 amino acids. Germline CDR1 is SQVTM and CDR2 is ANQGSEA. V was shortened by 0 bases and J by 8 bases, with 13 bases between the two germline ends. The CDR3 sequence is CSVEDQGGGGYTF. The DNA of the CDR3 is TGCAGCGTTGAAGATCAGGGCGGCGGCGGCTACACCTTC.

The rearrangement uses TRBV4-3 and TRBJ2-1, with D possibly matching TRBD2 (6 bases). V lost 1 base to trimming and J lost 2 bases, with 12 bases between them. The germline V gene has CDR1 LGHNA and CDR2 YSLEER. The CDR3 covers 16 residues. The chain's CDR3 is CASSQGGGDPYNEQFF. In DNA, the CDR3 is TGCGCCAGCAGCCAAGGAGGAGGGGACCCCTACAATGAGCAGTTCTTC.

The V and J genes are TRBV28 and TRBJ2-7; D may be TRBD1 (5 bases). The germline V gene has CDR1 MDHEN and CDR2 SYDVKM. This CDR3 has 17 amino acids. Trimming cost V 6 bases and J 3 bases, with 24 bases left between them. The CDR3 is CASSPSRTATGSYEQYF. The CDR3, as DNA: TGTGCCAGCAGCCCCTCACGCACGGCTACAGGTAGCTACGAGCAGTACTTC. The whole variable domain, remainder taken from reference TRBV28 and TRBJ2-7, is DVKVTQSSRYLVKRTGEKVFLECVQDMDHENMFWYRQDPGLGLRLIYFSYDVKMKEKGDIPEGYSVSREKKERFSLILESASTNQTSMYLCASSPSRTATGSYEQYFGPGTRLTVT.

This chain joins TRBV20-1 and TRBJ2-5, with TRBD1 as a possible D gene (6 bases). With 2 bases removed from V and 7 bases from J, the gap between germline ends came to 8 bases. Germline V gives CDR1 DFQATT, CDR2 SNEGSKA (reference sequence). This CDR3 is 11 amino acids long. In DNA form, the CDR3 reads TGCAGTGCTAGAAAGGGGGTGACCCAGTACTTC. Translated, it gives CSARKGVTQYF.

The chain uses TRBV10-3 and TRBJ2-1; 11 nucleotides line up with TRBD2. V gave up 7 bases and J gave up 4 bases; unmatched junction bases: 24. CDR1 and CDR2 from the germline V gene are ENHRY and SYGVKD. The CDR3 consists of 21 residues. The CDR3 region is CAINQKVLAGGPEGLYNEQFF. The CDR3 DNA is TGTGCCATCAACCAAAAGGTCCTAGCGGGAGGTCCGGAGGGATTATACAATGAGCAGTTCTTC.

V and J are TRBV6-5 and TRBJ1-1; unclear D gene. Germline assignment: CDR1 MNHEY and CDR2 SVGAGI. The length of the CDR3 is 14 residues. Trimming removed 2 bases at V and 2 bases at J, with 9 bases between. CDR3 nucleotide sequence: TGTGCCAGCAGTTACCCTGGGCCCAACACTGAAGCTTTCTTT. Translated, it gives CASSYPGPNTEAFF.

This clone was picked up one time. V and J are TRBV9 and TRBJ2-1, with 9 bases lining up with TRBD2. CDR1 is SGDLS, CDR2 YYNGEE, per germline. V trimming: 3 bases; J trimming: 1 base; junction bases outside the gene matches: 2. The CDR3 is 15 amino acids. The CDR3 loop is CASSELAGSYNEQFF. The CDR3, as DNA: TGTGCCAGCAGCGAACTAGCGGGTTCCTACAATGAGCAGTTCTTC.

This chain uses TRBV6-4 with TRBJ2-7; TRBD2 matches 12 bases. Germline V gene data show CDR1 as MRHNA and CDR2 as SNTAGT. Unmatched junction bases numbered 0, after V lost 2 bases and J lost 1 base. The CDR3 has 15 residues. This CDR3 is CASSDTSGGSYEQYF. Written as DNA, the CDR3 is TGTGCCAGCAGTGACACTAGCGGGGGGTCCTACGAGCAGTACTTC.

This clone was seen once. The rearrangement links TRBV18 to TRBJ2-1; 10 positions agree with TRBD1. V was pared by 1 base and J by 6 bases, with 6 bases of the junction left unmatched. CDR1 KGHSH and CDR2 LQKENI come from the germline V gene. The CDR3 runs to 16 residues. The CDR3 DNA follows: TGTGCCAGCTCACCACGATGGGGACAGGGGACCAATGAGCAGTTCTTC. Amino acid sequence: CASSPRWGQGTNEQFF.

The gene calls are TRBV28 and TRBJ1-4; TRBD1 aligns across 8 bases. The CDR3 covers 16 residues. Germline-derived CDR1 and CDR2 are MDHEN and SYDVKM. V lost 6 bases to trimming and J lost 6 bases; unmatched junction nucleotides: 12. CDR3 nucleotide sequence: TGTGCCAGCAGCTCGACAGGGGCCGCTCCCTATGAAAAACTGTTTTTT. Amino acid sequence: CASSSTGAAPYEKLFF.

The V and J genes are TRBV11-2 and TRBJ2-7, with D possibly matching TRBD2 (5 bases). This CDR3 is 14 amino acids long. Germline CDR1 SGHAT, CDR2 FQNNGV. The V gene lost 1 base and the J gene lost 2 bases, with 9 bases spanning the gap. As DNA, the CDR3 is TGTGCCAGCAGCTTAGGGGCGGGCCCCTACGAGCAGTACTTC. Translating gives CASSLGAGPYEQYF. Full variable domain (rest looked up from reference TRBV11-2 and TRBJ2-7): EAGVAQSPRYKIIEKRQSVAFWCNPISGHATLYWYQQILGQGPKLLIQFQNNGVVDDSQLPKDRFSAERLKGVDSTLKIQPAKLEDSAVYLCASSLGAGPYEQYFGPGTRLTVT.

This chain uses TRBV27 with TRBJ1-2; 7 bases agree with TRBD1. Germline values: CDR1 MNHEY, CDR2 SMNVEV (reference sequence). After removal of 5 bases from V and 10 bases from J, the junction contained 7 bases not matched to a gene. CDR3 size: 12 residues. The DNA for the CDR3 is TGTGCCAGCAGTCCCCACAGGGGAAACTACACCTTC. This sequence encodes CASSPHRGNYTF.

V gene TRBV19 combines with J gene TRBJ1-2; D possibly corresponds to TRBD1 (5 bases). Germline assignment: CDR1 LNHDA and CDR2 SQIVND (reference sequence). The CDR3 totals 14 residues. V shed 7 bases and J shed 5 bases, with 17 bases lying between them. The CDR3 DNA sequence: TGTGCCAGTAAAGGCTCCCGCGGGGGATATGGCTACACCTTC. Translated: CASKGSRGGYGYTF.

The sample holds one count of this clone. The chain has TRBV28 and TRBJ1-1; 7 bases fit TRBD1. Germline V gene sequence: CDR1 MDHEN, CDR2 SYDVKM. The V gene end was trimmed by 4 bases and the J gene end by 11 bases; junction bases not matched to a gene: 13. The CDR3 is 14 residues long. This chain's CDR3 is CASSSQPKQGRAFF. The DNA of the CDR3 is TGTGCCAGCAGTTCACAACCCAAACAGGGGAGGGCTTTCTTT.

This chain links TRBV28 with TRBJ2-1; 10 bases align to TRBD2. Germline assignment: CDR1 MDHEN and CDR2 SYDVKM. V gave up 7 bases and J gave up 7 bases; unmatched junction bases: 7. This CDR3 has 14 amino acids. The CDR3 bases are TGTGCCAGCACGGCTAGCGGGAGAGCGAATGAGCAGTTCTTC. This gives the protein CASTASGRANEQFF.

This chain uses TRBV11-3 with TRBJ2-5; a possible D gene is TRBD1 (5 bases). In germline, CDR1 is SGHNT, CDR2 YENEEA. The CDR3 runs 16 residues. Trimming removed 0 bases from V and 2 bases from J, with 13 bases in between. The CDR3 loop is CASSLDRARDQETQYF. The CDR3 DNA reads as TGTGCCAGCAGCTTAGATAGGGCCAGGGATCAAGAGACCCAGTACTTC. The full variable domain, its missing parts supplied by reference TRBV11-3 and TRBJ2-5, is EAGVVQSPRYKIIEKKQPVAFWCNPISGHNTLYWYLQNLGQGPELLIRYENEEAVDDSQLPKDRFSAERLKGVDSTLKIQPAELGDSAVYLCASSLDRARDQETQYFGPGTRLLVL.